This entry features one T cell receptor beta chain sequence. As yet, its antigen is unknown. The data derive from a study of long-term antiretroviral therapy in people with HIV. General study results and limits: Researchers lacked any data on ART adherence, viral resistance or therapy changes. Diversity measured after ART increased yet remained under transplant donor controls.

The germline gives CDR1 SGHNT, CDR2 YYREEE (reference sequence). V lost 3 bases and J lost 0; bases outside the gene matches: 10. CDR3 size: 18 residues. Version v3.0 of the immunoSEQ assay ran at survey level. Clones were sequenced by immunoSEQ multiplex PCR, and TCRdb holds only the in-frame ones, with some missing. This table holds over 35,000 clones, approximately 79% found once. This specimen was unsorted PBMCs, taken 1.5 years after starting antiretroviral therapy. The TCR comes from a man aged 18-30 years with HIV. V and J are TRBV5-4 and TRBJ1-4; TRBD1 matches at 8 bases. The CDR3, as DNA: TGTGCCAGCAGCTCCCGGACAGGGCCCTTTGCAACTAATGAAAAACTGTTTTTT. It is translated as CASSSRTGPFATNEKLFF.